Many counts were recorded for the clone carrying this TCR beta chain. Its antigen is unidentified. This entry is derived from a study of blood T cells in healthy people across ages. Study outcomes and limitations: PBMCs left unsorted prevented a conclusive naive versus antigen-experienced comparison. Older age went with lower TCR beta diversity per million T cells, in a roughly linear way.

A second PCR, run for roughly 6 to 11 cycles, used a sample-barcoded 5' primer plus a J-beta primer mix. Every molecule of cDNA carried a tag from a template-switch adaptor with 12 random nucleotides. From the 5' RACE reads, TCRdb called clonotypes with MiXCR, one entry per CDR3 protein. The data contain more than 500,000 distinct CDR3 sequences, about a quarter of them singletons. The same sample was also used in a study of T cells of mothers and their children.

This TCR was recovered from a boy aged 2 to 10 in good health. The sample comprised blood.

CDR3 amino acids: CASSLTNEQFF. DNA for the CDR3: TGTGCCAGCAGCCTTACAAATGAGCAGTTCTTC. The rearrangement links TRBV13 to TRBJ2-1; unclear D gene. Deletions cut 5 bases from V and 7 bases from J, with 6 bases between. The CDR3 is made up of 11 amino acids. Germline loops: CDR1 PRHDT, CDR2 FYEKMQ (reference sequence).